This T cell receptor beta chain was recorded in a study of T cells in Graves' hyperthyroidism and ophthalmopathy. Exclusion of patients followed from uncontrolled infection, other autoimmune disease, pregnancy or lactation. There were TCR beta CDR3 regions amplified from RNA transcripts. The HTBI set primed first-round TCR CDR3 RT-PCR. TCRdb called the multiplex PCR reads again in MiXCR, with one record for every CDR3 protein. The data show about 610,000 distinct CDR3 sequences, roughly 14% seen once. V lost 6 bases, J lost 6 bases, and 7 bases stayed unmatched. There are 13 residues in the CDR3. The table lists this clonotype with many counts.

This chain links TRBV12-3 or TRBV12-4 with TRBJ1-1; 7 bases match TRBD1. The sequencing input was blood. This sequence originates from a woman in her thirties or forties with Graves' ophthalmopathy. CDR3 sequence reads: CASRARDRPEAFF. The CDR3 nucleotides read TGTGCCAGCAGGGCCCGGGACAGACCTGAAGCTTTCTTT.